Described below is a single TCR beta chain sequence and its context. Its specificity is not known. This CDR3 is built from 16 residues. No sorting of T cells preceded isolation of total RNA from whole blood. This entry is derived from a study of monozygotic twins with inflammatory bowel disease. Each sample had eight separate cDNA synthesis reactions. UMIs that included a 6-nucleotide sample barcode were added by template switching, which took place during cDNA synthesis. TCRdb re-called the 5' RACE reads and gives one entry per CDR3 protein, without DNA. Here the sample table reports around 450,000 distinct CDR3 sequences. Study findings and constraints: Part of the variability in patient repertoires may have come from differing immunosuppressive treatments.

Sequencing was performed on blood. The source is a human donor with ulcerative colitis or Crohn's disease, or a healthy co-twin of an affected twin (not recorded which). The chain joins TRBV12-3 or TRBV12-4 to TRBJ2-1; absent DNA, TCRdb's TRBD1 call cannot be checked. The CDR3 region is CASTTTGWYGYNEQFF.